This TCR beta chain was identified during a study of blood T cell repertoires in COVID-19. Study context: The United States, Italy and Spain were the sources of the acute and convalescent COVID-19 samples. Sample material is recorded as cDNA or gDNA derived from T cells, B-cell-depleted T cells, or PBMCs.

The CDR3 is made up of 16 amino acids. Per germline, CDR1 MGHDK and CDR2 SYGVNS. V shed 2 bases, J shed 8 bases, and the junction held 10 bases outside the gene matches. Under the authors' procedure: For nucleated cells, counts were estimated from reference gene primer amplification. Assay used: immunoSEQ multiplex PCR; TCRdb lists only in-frame clones, some missing. V, J and clone size derive from that table, while D and trimming were established from the DNA sequence. This sample yields some 180,000 clones, of which roughly 91% are seen a single time; 5% to 6.5% belongs to the top ten. This chain connects TRBV25-1 to TRBJ1-4, with TRBD1 matching 8 bases. The TCR comes from a man aged 35 to 55 with active or convalescent COVID-19. Sequenced input: peripheral blood. CDR3 residues: CASSEARTGRGEKLFF. The CDR3 bases are TGTGCCAGCAGTGAAGCCCGGACAGGGCGAGGGGAAAAACTGTTTTTT.